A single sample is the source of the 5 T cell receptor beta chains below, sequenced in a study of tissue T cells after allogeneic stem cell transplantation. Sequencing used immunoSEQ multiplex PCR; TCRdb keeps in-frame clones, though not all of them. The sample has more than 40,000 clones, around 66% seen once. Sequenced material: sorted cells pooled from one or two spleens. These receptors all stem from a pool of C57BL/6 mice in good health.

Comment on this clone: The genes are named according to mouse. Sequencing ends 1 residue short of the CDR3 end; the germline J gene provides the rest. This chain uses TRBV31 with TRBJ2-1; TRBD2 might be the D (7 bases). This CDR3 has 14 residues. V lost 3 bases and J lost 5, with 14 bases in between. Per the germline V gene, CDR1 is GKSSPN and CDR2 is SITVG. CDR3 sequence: CAWSRGGRDAEQFF. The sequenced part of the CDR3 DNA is TGTGCCTGGAGCAGAGGGGGGCGCGATGCTGAGCAGTTC.

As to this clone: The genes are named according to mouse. The part of the CDR3 DNA that was read is TGTGCAAGCAGCTGGACAAGTGCAGAAACGCTGTAT. Amino acid sequence: CASSWTSAETLY. From start to end, the CDR3 is CASSWTSAETLYF. The chain links TRBV16 to TRBJ2-3; perhaps TRBD1 as D (5 bases). The read falls 1 residue short of the CDR3 end, and the missing part is taken from the germline J gene. The CDR3 extends over 13 amino acids. Trimming left V 4 bases short and J 0 bases short, with 5 bases between. The V gene's germline CDR1 is SGHSA and CDR2 FRNQAP.

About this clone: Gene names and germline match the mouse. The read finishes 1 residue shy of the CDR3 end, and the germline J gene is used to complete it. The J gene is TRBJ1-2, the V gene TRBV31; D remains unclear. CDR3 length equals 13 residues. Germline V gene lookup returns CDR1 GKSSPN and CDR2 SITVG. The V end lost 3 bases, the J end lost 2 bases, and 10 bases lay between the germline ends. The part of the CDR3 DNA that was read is TGTGCCTGGAGCTGGCCAGGCAACTCCGACTACACC. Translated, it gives CAWSWPGNSDYT. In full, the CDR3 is CAWSWPGNSDYTF.

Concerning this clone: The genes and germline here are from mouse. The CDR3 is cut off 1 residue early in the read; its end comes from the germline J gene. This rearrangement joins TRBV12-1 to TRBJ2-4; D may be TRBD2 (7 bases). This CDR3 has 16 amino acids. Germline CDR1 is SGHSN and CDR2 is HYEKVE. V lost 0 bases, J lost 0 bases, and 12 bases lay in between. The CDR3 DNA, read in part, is TGTGCCAGCTCTCTCGGGAGGGGGGCTAGTCAAAACACCTTGTAC. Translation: CASSLGRGASQNTLY. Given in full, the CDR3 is CASSLGRGASQNTLYF.

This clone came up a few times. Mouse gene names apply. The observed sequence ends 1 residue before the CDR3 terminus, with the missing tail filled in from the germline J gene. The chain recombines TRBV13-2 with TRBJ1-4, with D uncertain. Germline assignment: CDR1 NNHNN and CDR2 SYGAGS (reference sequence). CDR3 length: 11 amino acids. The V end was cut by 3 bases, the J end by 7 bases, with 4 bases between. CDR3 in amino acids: CASGGSERLFF. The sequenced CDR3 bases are TGTGCCAGCGGTGGGAGCGAAAGATTATTT.